This T cell receptor beta chain originates from a study of blood T cell repertoires in COVID-19. Turning to the study itself: The origin of the acute and convalescent COVID-19 samples was the United States, Italy and Spain. Sources were T cells, B-cell-depleted T cells, or PBMCs; the material itself was cDNA or gDNA.

As originally analysed: Using reference gene primer amplification, nucleated cell counts were estimated. Clones were read by immunoSEQ multiplex PCR, and TCRdb kept only the in-frame ones, dropping some. Clonal size and the V and J genes are those of that table, whereas D and trimming came from the DNA. The table includes around 280,000 clones, nearly 90% detected once. V lost 4 bases to trimming and J lost 4 bases, with 7 bases between them. The CDR3 is made up of 11 amino acids. The germline gives CDR1 GTSNPN, CDR2 SVGIG (reference sequence). Grouping used clinical history reported by participants in a survey and questionnaire.

The TCR comes from a woman younger than 35 with acute COVID-19. Sequences were obtained from PBMCs or T cells enriched from blood (not recorded which). The chain joins TRBV30 to TRBJ1-2; D is undetermined. The CDR3 coding sequence is TGTGCCTGGATACGGGGCTATGGCTACACCTTC. Its protein product is CAWIRGYGYTF.